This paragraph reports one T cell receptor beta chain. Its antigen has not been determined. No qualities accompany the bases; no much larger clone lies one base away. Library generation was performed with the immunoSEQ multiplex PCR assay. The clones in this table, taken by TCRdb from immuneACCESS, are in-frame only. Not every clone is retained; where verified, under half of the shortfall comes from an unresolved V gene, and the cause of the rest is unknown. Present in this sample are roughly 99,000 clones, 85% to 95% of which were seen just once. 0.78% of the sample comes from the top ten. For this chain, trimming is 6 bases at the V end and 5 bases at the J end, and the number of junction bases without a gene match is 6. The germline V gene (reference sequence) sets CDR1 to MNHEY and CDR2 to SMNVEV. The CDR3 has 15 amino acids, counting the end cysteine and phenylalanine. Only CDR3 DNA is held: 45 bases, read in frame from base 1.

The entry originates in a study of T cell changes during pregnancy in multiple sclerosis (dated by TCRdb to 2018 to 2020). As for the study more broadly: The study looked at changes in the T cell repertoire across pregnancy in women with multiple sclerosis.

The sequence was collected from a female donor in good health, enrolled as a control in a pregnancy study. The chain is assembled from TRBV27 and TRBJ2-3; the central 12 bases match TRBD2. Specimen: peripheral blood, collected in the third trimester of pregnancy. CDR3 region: CASSPVLAGGDTQYF. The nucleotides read TGTGCCAGCAGCCCGGTACTAGCGGGAGGAGATACGCAGTATTTT.